The 16 T cell receptor beta chains reported below all come from one sample, sequenced in a study of cytomegalovirus exposure and HLA in healthy donors. The study ran its PCR with 60 Vbeta and 13 Jbeta primers. Produced via immunoSEQ multiplex PCR; TCRdb's table is partial and in-frame only. This table has 120,000 or so clones, around 85% appearing once. Sequencing was performed on PBMCs. Source of these receptors: a man between 18 and 29 years old in good health and CMV-seropositive.

The chain links TRBV27 to TRBJ2-3; 11 nucleotides line up with TRBD1. The CDR3 runs to 16 residues. The trim removed 6 bases at V and 3 bases at J, leaving 8 bases unmatched. CDR1 MNHEY and CDR2 SMNVEV come from the germline V gene (reference sequence). The CDR3 here is CASSVVGTGGTDTQYF. In DNA, the CDR3 is TGTGCCAGCAGCGTGGTCGGGACAGGGGGAACAGATACGCAGTATTTT.

The gene calls are TRBV7-2 and TRBJ2-1; D not resolved. Looked up from germline, CDR1 is SGHTA and CDR2 is FQGNSA. CDR3 length: 13 residues. V lost 3 bases and J lost 8, with 11 bases in between. Here the CDR3 DNA reads TGTGCCAGCAGCTTTATGTGGAGCGATGAGCAGTTCTTC. This encodes CASSFMWSDEQFF.

This clone has a handful of counts. The chain combines TRBV5-1 with TRBJ2-2; 7 bases fit TRBD2. The CDR3 is made up of 15 amino acids. V lost 0 bases and J lost 1; bases outside the gene matches: 0. Germline assignment: CDR1 SGHRS and CDR2 YFSETQ. The CDR3 reads CASSLASGNTGELFF. The CDR3 DNA is TGCGCCAGCAGCTTGGCTAGCGGGAACACCGGGGAGCTGTTTTTT.

V and J are TRBV19 and TRBJ2-5, with D unresolved. The V and J ends lost 8 bases and 4 bases respectively, with 17 bases between them. The CDR3 contains 14 residues. Germline CDR1 and CDR2: LNHDA and SQIVND (reference sequence). CDR3 sequence reads: CASPLTAPRETQYF. The CDR3, as DNA: TGTGCCAGTCCTCTGACTGCCCCCCGAGAGACCCAGTACTTC.

V gene TRBV11-2 combines with J gene TRBJ1-3; D perhaps matches TRBD1 (5 bases). Germline CDR1 is SGHAT and CDR2 is FQNNGV. V shed 4 bases and J shed 4 bases, with 17 bases lying between them. This CDR3 is built from 16 residues. This CDR3 is CASSWTTTALGNTIYF. The CDR3 nucleotides read TGTGCCAGCAGCTGGACTACGACAGCCTTAGGAAACACCATATATTTT.

This sequence joins TRBV5-6 and TRBJ2-1, with 9 bases lining up with TRBD1. The J segment lost 7 bases and the V segment lost 4 bases, leaving 6 bases of the junction unmatched. The germline gives CDR1 SGHDT, CDR2 YYEEEE. The CDR3 has 14 residues. CDR3: CASSLQGARNEQFF. Written as DNA, the CDR3 is TGTGCCAGCAGCCTACAGGGGGCGCGAAATGAGCAGTTCTTC.

The chain combines TRBV4-3 with TRBJ2-3; TRBD2 matches 8 bases. There are 15 residues in the CDR3. V trimming: 2 bases; J trimming: 2 bases; junction bases outside the gene matches: 3. Germline CDR1 LGHNA, CDR2 YSLEER. Written as DNA, the CDR3 is TGCGCCAGCAGCCAAACTAGCGGAATCACAGATACGCAGTATTTT. This sequence encodes CASSQTSGITDTQYF.

J is TRBJ2-7 and V is TRBV7-6; TRBD1 matches at 11 bases. Germline CDR1 is SGHVS and CDR2 is FNYEAQ. The CDR3 consists of 15 residues. The trim removed 5 bases at V and 3 bases at J, leaving 6 bases unmatched. The CDR3 loop reads CASSPGTGGDYEQYF. In DNA, the CDR3 is TGTGCCAGCAGCCCCGGGACAGGGGGGGACTACGAGCAGTACTTC.

The rearrangement joins TRBV7-8 to TRBJ2-1; perhaps TRBD2 as D (5 bases). Germline V gives CDR1 SGHVS, CDR2 FQNEAQ. The CDR3 is made up of 15 amino acids. Trimming removed 1 base from V and 3 bases from J, with 10 bases in between. Here the CDR3 DNA reads TGTGCCAGCAGCTTAGGACGGGATCGCTACAATGAGCAGTTCTTC. The encoded protein is CASSLGRDRYNEQFF.

This clone has a handful of counts. This sequence joins TRBV6-5 and TRBJ2-3; 7 bases line up with TRBD2. The V gene's germline CDR1 is MNHEY and CDR2 SVGAGI. The CDR3 spans 13 residues. J lost 6 bases, V lost 2 bases, and 2 bases had no gene match. CDR3 amino acids: CASSYLAADTQYF. In DNA form, the CDR3 reads TGTGCCAGCAGTTACCTAGCGGCGGATACGCAGTATTTT.

The genes are TRBV11-2 and TRBJ2-5, with 8 nucleotides matching TRBD1. The J call may be incorrect, as the DNA end agrees better with TRBJ2-7. The CDR3 totals 16 residues. Germline V gene lookup returns CDR1 SGHAT and CDR2 FQNNGV. In DNA, the CDR3 is TGTGCCAGCAGCACTCCTCAGGACAGGGATCTCTACGAGCAGTACTTC. Residues: CASSTPQDRDLYEQYF.

The chain combines TRBV7-2 with TRBJ1-4, with D possibly being TRBD1 (5 bases). CDR1 is SGHTA, CDR2 FQGNSA, per germline. The CDR3 extends over 14 amino acids. Trimming removed 5 bases from V and 5 bases from J, with 12 bases in between. The CDR3 coding sequence is TGTGCCAGCAGCAAGGACATCGAGAATGAAAAACTGTTTTTT. Translating it yields CASSKDIENEKLFF. The full variable domain, with the rest looked up from reference TRBV7-2 and TRBJ1-4, is GAGVSQSPSNKVTEKGKDVELRCDPISGHTALYWYRQSLGQGLEFLIYFQGNSAPDKSGLPSDRFSAERTGGSVSTLTIQRTQQEDSAVYLCASSKDIENEKLFFGSGTQLSVL.

The chain recombines TRBV18 with TRBJ1-5, with a tentative D call TRBD1 (6 bases). This CDR3 is 18 amino acids long. V was trimmed by 2 bases and J by 0 bases, leaving 17 bases between them. The germline gives CDR1 KGHSH, CDR2 LQKENI. The DNA for the CDR3 is TGTGCCAGCTCACCAACCGGATCGACAGGCCATAGCAATCAGCCCCAGCATTTT. Translating it yields CASSPTGSTGHSNQPQHF. Together with reference TRBV18 and TRBJ1-5, the CDR3 gives the full variable domain: NAGVMQNPRHLVRRRGQEARLRCSPMKGHSHVYWYRQLPEEGLKFMVYLQKENIIDESGMPKERFSAEFPKEGPSILRIQQVVRGDSAAYFCASSPTGSTGHSNQPQHFGDGTRLSIL.

The rearrangement joins TRBV7-6 to TRBJ2-7; 8 positions match TRBD1. CDR1 and CDR2 (germline): SGHVS, FNYEAQ. The length of the CDR3 is 14 residues. The trim removed 0 bases at V and 9 bases at J, leaving 7 bases unmatched. CDR3 bases: TGTGCCAGCAGCTTAGCGCCAGGGGGCGTAGGGCAGTACTTC. Translating gives CASSLAPGGVGQYF.

The chain links TRBV7-2 to TRBJ1-6; weak D call: TRBD1 (6 bases). CDR1 and CDR2 (germline): SGHTA, FQGNSA. Trimming took 1 base from V and 4 from J, leaving 14 bases between them. CDR3 length: 17 residues. CDR3 residues: CASSLGPTGQYNSPLHF. The CDR3 DNA sequence: TGTGCCAGCAGCTTAGGTCCAACAGGACAGTATAATTCACCCCTCCACTTT.

This chain links TRBV27 with TRBJ2-2, with D hard to call. V was shortened by 6 bases and J by 8 bases, with 13 bases between the two germline ends. The length of the CDR3 is 13 residues. CDR1 and CDR2 from the germline V gene are MNHEY and SMNVEV (reference sequence). The CDR3 DNA follows: TGTGCCAGCAGGGAGCTCAGTGGGGGGGAGCTGTTTTTT. It encodes CASRELSGGELFF.